This T cell receptor (beta chain) stems from a study of T cell clones after liver transplantation. Study-level information: Three of eight recipients were HCV-positive; others had non-autoimmune, non-viral indications.

This clone was detected only once. TCRdb keeps only in-frame clones here, not all; method: immunoSEQ multiplex PCR. The data hold 50,000 to 70,000 clones, with approximately 63% observed a single time. V lost 10 bases, J lost 2 bases, and 15 bases stayed unmatched. The CDR3 runs 17 residues. CDR1 is ENHRY, CDR2 SYGVKD, per germline. The receptor comes from a human patient who received a liver transplant. T cells may partly derive from the graft donor. The source was CD4+ T cells from blood, collected at the roughly 15-month timepoint. The V call is TRBV10-3, the J call TRBJ1-5; 9 bases map to TRBD1. The CDR3 loop is CATKDRGAESGNQPQHF. Here the CDR3 DNA reads TGTGCCACCAAGGACAGGGGCGCGGAGAGTGGCAATCAGCCCCAGCATTTT.